This record looks at one TCR beta chain sequence and its context. Its antigen is still unknown. It has no much larger one-base neighbor in the sample; base qualities were not kept. The data originate from a study of blood T cell repertoires in COVID-19 (dated by TCRdb to 2020 to 2022). With respect to the entire study: Samples from collaborators originated in the United States, Italy and Spain and spanned both the acute and convalescent phases of COVID-19. Nearly every sample came with metadata listing a de-identified subject ID, COVID-19 status, age in years and sex. The dataset comprised deeply sampled blood TCRbeta repertoires from subjects exposed to, actively infected with, or recovered from COVID-19. The prospective study material was composed of cDNA or gDNA derived from T cells, B-cell-depleted T cells, or PBMCs. Where HLA class I and class II types were available, the types were taken from metadata supplied by the sample provider, not from assay-based typing. Samples were obtained from the ongoing ImmuneRACE study (first 160 participants) and from some 1,300 subjects provided by 6 global collaborators. The repertoires were released in a freely available public database intended as a resource for research on the immune response to SARS-CoV-2.

TCRbeta CDR3 regions were amplified from genomic DNA using the immunoSEQ Assay, a bias-controlled multiplex PCR. The original methods were these. Within the assay, amplification of reference gene primers was used to estimate how many nucleated cells each sample contained. To quantify the absolute abundance of each unique TCRbeta CDR3 rearrangement, sequence reads were collapsed and filtered. Productive Simpson clonality was computed per sample as the square root of Simpson's diversity index over productive rearrangements. The clones in this table, taken by TCRdb from immuneACCESS, are in-frame only. Not every clone is retained; where verified, under half of the shortfall comes from an unresolved V gene, and the cause of the rest is unknown. V and J calls and clone size are those listed in that table; D and trimming were worked out from the DNA. The sample table lists some 500,000 clones, more than 75% of them with a count of one. In total, the top ten clones hold approximately 1.8% of the sample.

What the research found in general, with its limitations: The amount of clinical and demographic metadata varied by source and participant and was provided uncurated.

CDR1 is given as SQVTM and CDR2 as ANQGSEA, both from the germline V gene. The CDR3 spans 20 residues, from the cysteine through the phenylalanine. Only the CDR3 DNA stays, 60 bases, in frame from base 1. In the prospective study, participants were about 18 to 95 years old, resided in fewer than 25 geographic areas of the United States, and were enrolled through a virtual design. In the prospective study, participants were assigned to cohorts based on the clinical history participants reported in a screening survey and a study questionnaire. For ImmuneRACE Cohort 3, a participant was defined as recovered based on two consecutive negative NP/OP PCR tests, clearance by a healthcare professional, or resolution of symptoms. Each participant in the prospective study had whole blood, serum and a nasopharyngeal or oropharyngeal swab collected by mobile phlebotomists. Additional blood draws and questionnaires over an approximately two-month period could optionally be provided by prospective study participants. Before DNA extraction, prospective study blood samples were shipped either frozen or at room temperature.

This receptor was taken from a woman between 35 and 50 years old who had recovered from COVID-19. What was sequenced was PBMCs or T cells enriched from blood (not recorded which). This receptor chain uses TRBV29-1 and TRBJ2-3; 12 central nucleotides agree with TRBD2. CDR3 sequence: CSDMDSREASGRACTDTQYF. The bases read TGCAGTGATATGGACTCGAGGGAAGCTAGCGGGAGGGCGTGCACAGATACGCAGTATTTT.